This TCR beta chain stems from a study of T cells expressing NK-cell markers. Germline V gives CDR1 SEHNR, CDR2 FQNEAQ (reference sequence). The CDR3 contains 14 residues. For each CDR3 protein, TCRdb gives one entry from its re-call of the 5' RACE reads, without DNA. Its table lists roughly 150,000 distinct CDR3 sequences. The sequencing input was blood T cells: a sorted CD56 or NKG2C T cell subset, CD4+ or CD8+ T cells, or bulk PBMC T cells (not recorded which). The origin of this receptor is a man aged 18 to 69 in good health. The V and J genes are TRBV7-9 and TRBJ2-7. The CDR3 sequence is CASSLSEKPYEQYF.